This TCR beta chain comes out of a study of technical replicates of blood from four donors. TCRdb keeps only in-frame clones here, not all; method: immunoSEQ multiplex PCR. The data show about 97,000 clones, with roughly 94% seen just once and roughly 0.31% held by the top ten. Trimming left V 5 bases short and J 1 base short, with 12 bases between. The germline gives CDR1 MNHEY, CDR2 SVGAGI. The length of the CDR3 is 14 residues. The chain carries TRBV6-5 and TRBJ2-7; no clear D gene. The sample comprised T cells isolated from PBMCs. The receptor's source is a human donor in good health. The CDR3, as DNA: TGTGCCAGCAGTACCGTTAGTCTATCCTACGAGCAGTACTTC. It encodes CASSTVSLSYEQYF.